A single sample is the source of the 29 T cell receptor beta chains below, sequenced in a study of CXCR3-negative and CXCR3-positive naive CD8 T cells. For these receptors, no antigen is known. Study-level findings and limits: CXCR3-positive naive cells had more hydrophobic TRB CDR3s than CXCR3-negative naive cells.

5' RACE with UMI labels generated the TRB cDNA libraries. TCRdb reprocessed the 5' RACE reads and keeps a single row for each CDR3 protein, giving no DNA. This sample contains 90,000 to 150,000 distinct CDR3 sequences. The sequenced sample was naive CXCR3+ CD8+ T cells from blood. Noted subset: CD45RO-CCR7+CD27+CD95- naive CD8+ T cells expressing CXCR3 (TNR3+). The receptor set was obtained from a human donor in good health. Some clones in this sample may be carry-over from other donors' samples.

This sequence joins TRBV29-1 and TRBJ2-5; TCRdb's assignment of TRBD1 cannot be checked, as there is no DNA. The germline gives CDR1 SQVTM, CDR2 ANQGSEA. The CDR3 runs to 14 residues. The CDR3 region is CSVEDLEGGETQYF.

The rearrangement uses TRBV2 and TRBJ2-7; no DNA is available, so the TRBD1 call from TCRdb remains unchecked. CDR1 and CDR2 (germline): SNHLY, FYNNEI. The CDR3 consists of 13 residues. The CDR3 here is CARKDRGRGEQYF. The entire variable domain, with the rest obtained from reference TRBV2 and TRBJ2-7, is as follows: EPEVTQTPSHQVTQMGQEVILRCVPISNHLYFYWYRQILGQKVEFLVSFYNNEISEKSEIFDDQFSVERPDGSNFTLKIRSTKLEDSAMYFCARKDRGRGEQYFGPGTRLTVT.

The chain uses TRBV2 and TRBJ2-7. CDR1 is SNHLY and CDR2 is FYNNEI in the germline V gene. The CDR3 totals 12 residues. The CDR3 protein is CANIGVSYEQYF.

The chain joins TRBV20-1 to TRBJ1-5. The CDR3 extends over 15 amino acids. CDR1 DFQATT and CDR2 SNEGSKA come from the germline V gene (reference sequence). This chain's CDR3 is CSARVEGFLNQPQHF.

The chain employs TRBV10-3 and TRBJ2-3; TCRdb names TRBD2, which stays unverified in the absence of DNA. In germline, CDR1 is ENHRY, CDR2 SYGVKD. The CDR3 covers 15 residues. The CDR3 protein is CAIRDSGVATDTQYF.

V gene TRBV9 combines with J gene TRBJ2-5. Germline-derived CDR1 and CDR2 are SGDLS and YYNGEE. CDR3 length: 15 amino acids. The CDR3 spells CASSVDWDPEETQYF. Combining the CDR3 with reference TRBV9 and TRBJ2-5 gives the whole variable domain DSGVTQTPKHLITATGQRVTLRCSPRSGDLSVYWYQQSLDQGLQFLIQYYNGEERAKGNILERFSAQQFPDLHSELNLSSLELGDSALYFCASSVDWDPEETQYFGPGTRLLVL.

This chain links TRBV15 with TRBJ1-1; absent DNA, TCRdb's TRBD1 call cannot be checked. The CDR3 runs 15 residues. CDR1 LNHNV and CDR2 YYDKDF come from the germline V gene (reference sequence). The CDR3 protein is CATSTRPGPGTEAFF.

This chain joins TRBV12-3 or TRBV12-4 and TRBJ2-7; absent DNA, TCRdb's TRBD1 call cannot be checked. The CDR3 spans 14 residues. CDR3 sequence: CASSSPGTAYEQYF.

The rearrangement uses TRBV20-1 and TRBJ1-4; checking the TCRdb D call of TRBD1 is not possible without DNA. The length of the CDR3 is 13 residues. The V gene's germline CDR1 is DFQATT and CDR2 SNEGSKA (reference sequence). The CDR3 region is CSAPGGFDEKLFF.

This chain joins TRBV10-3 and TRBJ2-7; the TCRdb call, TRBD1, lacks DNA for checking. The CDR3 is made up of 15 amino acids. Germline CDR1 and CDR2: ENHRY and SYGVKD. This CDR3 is CATQGRQGEPYEQYF.

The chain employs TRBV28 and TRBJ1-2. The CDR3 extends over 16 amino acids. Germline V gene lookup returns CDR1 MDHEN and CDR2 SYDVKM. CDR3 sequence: CASSLSASSLLYGYTF.

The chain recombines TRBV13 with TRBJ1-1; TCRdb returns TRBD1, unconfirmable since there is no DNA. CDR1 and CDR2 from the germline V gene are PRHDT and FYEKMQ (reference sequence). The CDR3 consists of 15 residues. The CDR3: CASSLPLLLNTEAFF.

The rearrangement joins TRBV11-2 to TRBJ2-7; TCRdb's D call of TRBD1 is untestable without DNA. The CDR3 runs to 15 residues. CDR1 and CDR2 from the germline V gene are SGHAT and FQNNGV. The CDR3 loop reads CASSPWLGTRDEQYF.

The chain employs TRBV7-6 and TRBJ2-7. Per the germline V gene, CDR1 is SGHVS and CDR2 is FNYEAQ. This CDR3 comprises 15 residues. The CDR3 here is CASSLEASGIYEQYF.

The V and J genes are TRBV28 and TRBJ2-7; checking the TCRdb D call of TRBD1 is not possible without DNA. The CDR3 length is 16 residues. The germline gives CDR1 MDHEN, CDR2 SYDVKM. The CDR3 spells CASSLSTGFGSYEQYF.

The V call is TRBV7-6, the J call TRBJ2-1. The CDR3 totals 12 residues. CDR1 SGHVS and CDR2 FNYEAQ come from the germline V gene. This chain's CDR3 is CASSLAAHEQFF.

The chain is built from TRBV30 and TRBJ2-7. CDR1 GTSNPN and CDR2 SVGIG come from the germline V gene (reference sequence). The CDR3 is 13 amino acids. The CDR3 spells CAWSVGGSYEQYF.

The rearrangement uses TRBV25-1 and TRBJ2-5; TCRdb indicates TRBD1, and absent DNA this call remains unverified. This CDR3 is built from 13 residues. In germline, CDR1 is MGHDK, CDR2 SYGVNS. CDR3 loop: CARSGQGQETQYF.

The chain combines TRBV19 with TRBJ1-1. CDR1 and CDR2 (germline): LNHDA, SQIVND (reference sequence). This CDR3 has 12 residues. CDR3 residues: CASTLGTTEAFF.

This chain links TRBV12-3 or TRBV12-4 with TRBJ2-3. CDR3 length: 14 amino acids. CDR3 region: CASSLLKTADTQYF.

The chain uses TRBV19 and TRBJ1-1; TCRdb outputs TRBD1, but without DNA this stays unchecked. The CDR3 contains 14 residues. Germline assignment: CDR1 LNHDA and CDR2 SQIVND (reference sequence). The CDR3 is CASRLGGLNTEAFF. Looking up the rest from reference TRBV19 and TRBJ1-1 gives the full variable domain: DGGITQSPKYLFRKEGQNVTLSCEQNLNHDAMYWYRQDPGQGLRLIYYSQIVNDFQKGDIAEGYSVSREKKESFPLTVTSAQKNPTAFYLCASRLGGLNTEAFFGQGTRLTVV.

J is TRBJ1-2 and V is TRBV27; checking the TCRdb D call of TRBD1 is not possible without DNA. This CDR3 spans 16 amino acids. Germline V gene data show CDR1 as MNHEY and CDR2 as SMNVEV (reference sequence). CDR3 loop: CASSPTRTGFQDGYTF.

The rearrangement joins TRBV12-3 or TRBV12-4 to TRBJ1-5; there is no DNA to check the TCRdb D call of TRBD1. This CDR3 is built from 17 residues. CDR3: CASRRDTDPYSNQPQHF.

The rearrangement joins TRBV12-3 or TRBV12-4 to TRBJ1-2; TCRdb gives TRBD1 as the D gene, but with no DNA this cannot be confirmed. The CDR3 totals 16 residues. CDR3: CASRKLNRDRDNGYTF.

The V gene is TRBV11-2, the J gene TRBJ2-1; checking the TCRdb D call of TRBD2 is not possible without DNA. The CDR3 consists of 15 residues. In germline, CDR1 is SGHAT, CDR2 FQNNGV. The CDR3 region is CASSSTSGGANEQFF.

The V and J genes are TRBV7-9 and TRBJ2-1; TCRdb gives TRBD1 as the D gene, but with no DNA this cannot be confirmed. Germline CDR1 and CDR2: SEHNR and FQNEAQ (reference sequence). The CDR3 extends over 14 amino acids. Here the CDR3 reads CASSSREEGNEQFF.

Here the CDR3 reads CASSWILRQTPEAFF. The V call is TRBV7-9, the J call TRBJ1-1; with no DNA, the TCRdb D assignment of TRBD1 cannot be verified. The CDR3 has 15 amino acids. Germline CDR1 and CDR2: SEHNR and FQNEAQ (reference sequence).

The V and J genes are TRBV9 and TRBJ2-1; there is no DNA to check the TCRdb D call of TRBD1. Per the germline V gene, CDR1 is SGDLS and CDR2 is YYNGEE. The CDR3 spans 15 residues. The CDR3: CASSGTGEENNEQFF.

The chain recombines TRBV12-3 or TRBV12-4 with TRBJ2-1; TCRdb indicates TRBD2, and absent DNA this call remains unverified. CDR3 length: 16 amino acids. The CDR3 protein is CASSLPDGLAYNEQFF.